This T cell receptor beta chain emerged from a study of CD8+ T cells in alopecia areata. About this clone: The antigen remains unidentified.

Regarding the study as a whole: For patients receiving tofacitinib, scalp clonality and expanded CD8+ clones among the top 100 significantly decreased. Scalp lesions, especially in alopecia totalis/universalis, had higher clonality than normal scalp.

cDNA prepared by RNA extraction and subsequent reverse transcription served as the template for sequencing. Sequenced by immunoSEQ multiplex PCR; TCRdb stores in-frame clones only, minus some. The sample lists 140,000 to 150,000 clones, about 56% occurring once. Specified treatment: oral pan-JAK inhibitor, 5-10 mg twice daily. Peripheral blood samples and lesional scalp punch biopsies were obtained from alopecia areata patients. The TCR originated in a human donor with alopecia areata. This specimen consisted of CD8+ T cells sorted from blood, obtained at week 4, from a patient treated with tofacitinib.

CDR3 sequence: CAWSVGVGGNQPQHF. As DNA, the CDR3 is TGTGCCTGGAGTGTAGGGGTTGGTGGCAATCAGCCCCAGCATTTT. J is TRBJ1-5 and V is TRBV30; D is possibly TRBD1 (5 bases). The CDR3 has 15 amino acids. The germline gives CDR1 GTSNPN, CDR2 SVGIG (reference sequence). V lost 0 bases and J lost 2, with 11 bases in between.